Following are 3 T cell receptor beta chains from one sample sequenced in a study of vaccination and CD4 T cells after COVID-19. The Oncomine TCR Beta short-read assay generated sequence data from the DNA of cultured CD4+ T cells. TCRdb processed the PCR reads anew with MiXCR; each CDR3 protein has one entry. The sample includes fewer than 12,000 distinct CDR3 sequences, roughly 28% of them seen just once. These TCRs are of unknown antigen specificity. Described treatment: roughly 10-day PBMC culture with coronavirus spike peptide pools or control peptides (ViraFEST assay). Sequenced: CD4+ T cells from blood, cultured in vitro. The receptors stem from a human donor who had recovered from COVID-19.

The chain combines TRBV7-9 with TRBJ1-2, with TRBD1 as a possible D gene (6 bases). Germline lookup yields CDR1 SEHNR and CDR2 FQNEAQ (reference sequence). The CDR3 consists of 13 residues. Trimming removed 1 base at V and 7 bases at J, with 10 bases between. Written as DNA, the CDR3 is TGTGCCAGCAGCTTAGGACAGGATACTGGCTACACCTTC. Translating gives CASSLGQDTGYTF.

Here the CDR3 reads CASSGLGRAYEQYF. As DNA, the CDR3 is TGTGCCAGCAGTGGGCTGGGCAGAGCCTACGAGCAGTACTTC. This chain uses TRBV2 with TRBJ2-7; D uncertain. The V end was cut by 4 bases, the J end by 2 bases, with 12 bases between. The CDR3 contains 14 residues. CDR1 and CDR2 from the germline V gene are SNHLY and FYNNEI.

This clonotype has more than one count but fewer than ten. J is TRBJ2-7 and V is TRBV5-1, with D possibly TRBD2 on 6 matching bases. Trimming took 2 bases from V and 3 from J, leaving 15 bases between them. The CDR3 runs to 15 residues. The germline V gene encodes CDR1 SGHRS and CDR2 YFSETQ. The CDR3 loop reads CASSFEPGLGYEQYF. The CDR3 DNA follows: TGCGCCAGCAGCTTCGAACCGGGACTGGGCTACGAGCAGTACTTC.